A selection of T cell receptor beta chains follows, all from one sample in a study of a mutant IDH1 vaccine in newly diagnosed glioma. Method: immunoSEQ multiplex PCR; TCRdb's copy keeps in-frame clones and lacks some. The sample shows around 60,000 clones, 80% to 95% of them seen only once. The sample here was PBMCs, taken from a glioma patient treated with radiotherapy, temozolomide or both. The receptors derive from a man aged 50 to 59 with glioma. Each CDR3 is given with its conserved first and last residue. The order of the fields is CDR3 DNA, CDR3 protein, D gene, CDR3 length, J gene, clone size, V gene. A D gene is named only where the DNA matches it firmly. For some rows the clone size is stated as once, few or many, or as a class when expanded; others skip it.

CDR3nt: TGTGCCAGTAGCGTACAAAATAGCGAGCAGTACTTC
CDR3aa: CASSVQNSEQYF
d_gene: .
len: 12
j_gene: TRBJ2-7
abundance: .
v_gene: TRBV19

CDR3nt: TGTGCCAGCAGCTTAGGGACAGCTGGCACTGAAGCTTTCTTT
CDR3aa: CASSLGTAGTEAFF
d_gene: .
len: 14
j_gene: TRBJ1-1
abundance: .
v_gene: TRBV7-8

CDR3nt: TGTGCCAGCACCCTAGGGGGCTCACAGGAGACCCAGTACTTC
CDR3aa: CASTLGGSQETQYF
d_gene: TRBD1
len: 14
j_gene: TRBJ2-5
abundance: .
v_gene: TRBV2

CDR3nt: TGTGCCAGCAGCTTGAGTGGGGGGAACACTGAAGCTTTCTTT
CDR3aa: CASSLSGGNTEAFF
d_gene: .
len: 14
j_gene: TRBJ1-1
abundance: .
v_gene: TRBV5-5

CDR3nt: TGTGCCAGCAGTTTCGACCGGCGGTATACGCAGTATTTT
CDR3aa: CASSFDRRYTQYF
d_gene: .
len: 13
j_gene: TRBJ2-3
abundance: .
v_gene: TRBV28

CDR3nt: TGTGCCAGCAGTCTTTCTCTCCGGGACAGGGCCAATGTTAGGTATGGCTACACCTTC
CDR3aa: CASSLSLRDRANVRYGYTF
d_gene: TRBD1
len: 19
j_gene: TRBJ1-2
abundance: .
v_gene: TRBV2

CDR3nt: TGTGCCAGCAGCGTCAGTGGGGCGCACGAGCAGTACTTC
CDR3aa: CASSVSGAHEQYF
d_gene: .
len: 13
j_gene: TRBJ2-7
abundance: .
v_gene: TRBV11-2

CDR3nt: TGTGCCAGTGGGACGACGGGTAACACTGAAGCTTTCTTT
CDR3aa: CASGTTGNTEAFF
d_gene: .
len: 13
j_gene: TRBJ1-1
abundance: .
v_gene: TRBV19

CDR3nt: TGCGCCAGCAGCTTGGAACCGTTATTTAACTATGGCTACACCTTC
CDR3aa: CASSLEPLFNYGYTF
d_gene: .
len: 15
j_gene: TRBJ1-2
abundance: .
v_gene: TRBV5-1

CDR3nt: TGTGCCAGCTCACCGAATACAGGGCATGAAAAACTGTTTTTT
CDR3aa: CASSPNTGHEKLFF
d_gene: .
len: 14
j_gene: TRBJ1-4
abundance: .
v_gene: TRBV18

CDR3nt: TGCGCCAGCAGCGAACAGGGGGACCATTCACCCCTCCACTTT
CDR3aa: CASSEQGDHSPLHF
d_gene: TRBD1
len: 14
j_gene: TRBJ1-6
abundance: .
v_gene: TRBV5-1

CDR3nt: TGTGCCAGCAGCTTGGCTAGCACCGGGGAGCTGTTTTTT
CDR3aa: CASSLASTGELFF
d_gene: .
len: 13
j_gene: TRBJ2-2
abundance: .
v_gene: TRBV5-6

CDR3nt: TGTGCCAGCAGCCGATCCTTCATGAACACTGAAGCTTTCTTT
CDR3aa: CASSRSFMNTEAFF
d_gene: .
len: 14
j_gene: TRBJ1-1
abundance: .
v_gene: TRBV11-2

CDR3nt: TGTGCCAGCAGCCAAGATCCAGGACTAGCGACGAATGAGCAGTTCTTC
CDR3aa: CASSQDPGLATNEQFF
d_gene: TRBD2
len: 16
j_gene: TRBJ2-1
abundance: .
v_gene: TRBV4-2

CDR3nt: TGCGCCAGCAGCGTACGATTGGGGAACACTGAAGCTTTCTTT
CDR3aa: CASSVRLGNTEAFF
d_gene: .
len: 14
j_gene: TRBJ1-1
abundance: few
v_gene: TRBV5-1

CDR3nt: TGCAGCGTTTTGGTTGGGGCAGAGTTCTTC
CDR3aa: CSVLVGAEFF
d_gene: .
len: 10
j_gene: TRBJ2-1
abundance: .
v_gene: TRBV29-1

CDR3nt: TGTGCCAGCAGCTTGGTCACGGGGCTTGTGGGAGAGACCCAGTACTTC
CDR3aa: CASSLVTGLVGETQYF
d_gene: .
len: 16
j_gene: TRBJ2-5
abundance: .
v_gene: TRBV5-6

CDR3nt: TGTGCCAGCAGCGTAGCGGGACAGAGGGAGACCCAGTACTTC
CDR3aa: CASSVAGQRETQYF
d_gene: TRBD1
len: 14
j_gene: TRBJ2-5
abundance: .
v_gene: TRBV9

CDR3nt: TGTGCCACCCCATACCGGCCCCAGCATTTT
CDR3aa: CATPYRPQHF
d_gene: .
len: 10
j_gene: TRBJ1-5
abundance: .
v_gene: TRBV27

CDR3nt: TGCAGCGTTGAGAAGACGAACACTGAAGCTTTCTTT
CDR3aa: CSVEKTNTEAFF
d_gene: .
len: 12
j_gene: TRBJ1-1
abundance: few
v_gene: TRBV29-1

CDR3nt: TGTGCCAGCAGCCGAAGCCAACGGCTTAATGAAAAACTGTTTTTT
CDR3aa: CASSRSQRLNEKLFF
d_gene: .
len: 15
j_gene: TRBJ1-4
abundance: .
v_gene: TRBV14